This is a list of T cell receptor beta chains from one sample in a study of Graves' ophthalmopathy and Graves' hyperthyroidism. TCRdb re-called the multiplex PCR reads with MiXCR, one entry per CDR3 protein. The repertoire includes 150,000 or so distinct CDR3 sequences, approximately 40% of them detected once, and 8% to 10% sits in the top ten. Sequenced material: peripheral blood. The receptors originated from a man younger than 40 with Graves' ophthalmopathy. The CDR3 runs from the conserved cysteine through the conserved F or W. Fields, in order: J gene, clone size, D gene, V gene, CDR3 DNA, CDR3 protein. A D gene is named only where the DNA matches it firmly. Clone sizes are given selectively: once, few, many, or a class where the clone is expanded.

TRBJ2-5,many,TRBD1,TRBV10-3,TGTGCCATCAGTGATGCCGGGACAGGGGGCCAAGAGACCCAGTACTTC,CAISDAGTGGQETQYF
TRBJ2-5,-,-,TRBV7-8,TGTGCCAGCAGCTTAGAAAGCAGGGAAATGAGCTGGGGGACCCAGTACTTC,CASSLESREMSWGTQYF
TRBJ2-5,-,-,TRBV12-3/TRBV12-4,TGTGCCAGCAGTACTCGCTTGGGAGAGACCCAGTACTTC,CASSTRLGETQYF
TRBJ2-4,many,TRBD1,TRBV12-3/TRBV12-4,TGTGCCAGCAGTTCGTTCCGGGACAGGGATCTAAACATTCAGTACTTC,CASSSFRDRDLNIQYF
TRBJ2-2,many,-,TRBV11-3,TGTGCCAGCAGCTCCAGACCCACCGGGGAGCTGTTTTTT,CASSSRPTGELFF
TRBJ1-5,-,TRBD1,TRBV6-2/TRBV6-3,TGTGCCAGCCGGGACAGGGCCGAACAGCCCCAGCATTTT,CASRDRAEQPQHF
TRBJ2-7,-,-,TRBV12-3/TRBV12-4,TGTGCCAGCAGTTCAGGACGTGCGGACGAGCAGTACTTC,CASSSGRADEQYF
TRBJ1-1,once,-,TRBV2,TGTGCCAGCAGTGCCACGGCTGAAGCTTTCTTT,CASSATAEAFF
TRBJ2-5,-,-,TRBV10-1,TGCGCCAGCAGGGGTCGGGGTTTGGCACGCCAAGAGACCCAGTACTTC,CASRGRGLARQETQYF
TRBJ2-7,-,TRBD1,TRBV15,TGTGCCACCAGCCGAGGGGGACAGGGTAGCTACGAGCAGTACTTC,CATSRGGQGSYEQYF
TRBJ2-5,few,TRBD1,TRBV20-1,TGCAGTGCTATAGACAGGGGGGTCGGCGAGACCCAGTACTTC,CSAIDRGVGETQYF
TRBJ1-5,many,-,TRBV15,TGTGCCACCAGCAGAGATAGAGGGGCCGATCAGCCCCAGCATTTT,CATSRDRGADQPQHF
TRBJ1-6,-,TRBD1,TRBV27,TGTGCCAGCAGTTTGTGCACTCCGGGACAGGGTTTTTGCTCACCCCTCCACTTT,CASSLCTPGQGFCSPLHF
TRBJ2-7,few,TRBD1,TRBV7-2,TGTGCCAGCAGCCGGACAGGGGACAACTACGAGCAGTACTTC,CASSRTGDNYEQYF
TRBJ2-5,many,-,TRBV28,TGTGCCAGCAAGACCAGGGTCTCCCCTGGGACCCAGTACTTC,CASKTRVSPGTQYF
TRBJ2-1,-,-,TRBV12-3/TRBV12-4,TGTGCCAGCAGTTTCGGCGGGTACAATGAGCAGTTCTTC,CASSFGGYNEQFF
TRBJ2-7,-,-,TRBV6-1,TGTGCCAGCGAAGGGCAGGGAGTCGGCCACGAGCAGTACTTC,CASEGQGVGHEQYF
TRBJ1-1,many,TRBD1,TRBV5-1,TGCGCCAGCAGTATCACCGGGACAGTTGAAGCTTTCTTT,CASSITGTVEAFF
TRBJ2-5,many,TRBD2,TRBV28,TGTGCCACCTGGAGGACTAGCGGGCGGCCCCAAGAGACCCAGTACTTC,CATWRTSGRPQETQYF
TRBJ2-7,many,TRBD2,TRBV28,TGTGCCAGCGCCCTAGCGGGGGCCTACGAGCAGTACTTC,CASALAGAYEQYF
TRBJ2-7,many,TRBD2,TRBV4-3,TGCGCCAGCAGCCAAGATAGGACTAGCTCGCGGGAGCAGTACTTC,CASSQDRTSSREQYF
TRBJ2-5,many,-,TRBV28,TGTGCCAGCAGCCTTAAAGGCCTTCTAAGCGAGACCCAGTACTTC,CASSLKGLLSETQYF
TRBJ1-2,many,-,TRBV12-3/TRBV12-4,TGTGCCAGCAGTTCTTCAGGGTACTATGGCTACACCTTC,CASSSSGYYGYTF
TRBJ1-1,-,TRBD1,TRBV12-3/TRBV12-4,TGTGCCAGCAGCCCCCGGGACAGGGCTAAAGAAGCTTTCTTT,CASSPRDRAKEAFF
TRBJ2-7,once,-,TRBV6-5,TGTGCCAGCAGTTACTCGCTCGGCAGGGGACACGAGCAGTACTTC,CASSYSLGRGHEQYF
TRBJ1-2,many,-,TRBV28,TGTGCCAGCAGTTTAATCGGCAGGGGTCCACATGGCTACACCTTC,CASSLIGRGPHGYTF
TRBJ2-2,-,-,TRBV28,TGTGCCAGCAGTTTCGTACGAGGCACCGGGGAGCTGTTTTTT,CASSFVRGTGELFF
TRBJ1-1,-,TRBD1,TRBV20-1,TGCAGTGTCACCCCCCCGGACAGGGGCAACACTGAAGCTTTCTTT,CSVTPPDRGNTEAFF
TRBJ1-2,many,-,TRBV12-3/TRBV12-4,TGTGCCAGCAGTTCCGGGGGGCTTGGCTACACCTTC,CASSSGGLGYTF
TRBJ1-1,few,-,TRBV12-3/TRBV12-4,TGTGCCAGCAGTCCACTACCTCTCATGAACACTGAAGCTTTCTTT,CASSPLPLMNTEAFF
TRBJ2-5,many,-,TRBV28,TGTGCCAGCAGTTTAAAACACTCTCCCGTACCCGACTTC,CASSLKHSPVPDF
TRBJ2-7,-,-,TRBV20-1,TGCAGTGCCCGTCGACTGGGAAGCTCCTACGAGCAGTACTTC,CSARRLGSSYEQYF
TRBJ1-2,many,-,TRBV6-5,TGTGCCAGCAGACGGGCAGGGGAAGGGGGATCCTATGGCTACACCTTC,CASRRAGEGGSYGYTF
TRBJ2-7,many,TRBD2,TRBV7-3,TGTGCCAGCAGCTCCTTAGCGGGAGTAACTCAGCAGTACTTC,CASSSLAGVTQQYF
TRBJ2-7,many,-,TRBV30,TGTGCCTGGAGTGAAGGAGGGTTCTCCTACGAGCAGTACTTC,CAWSEGGFSYEQYF
TRBJ1-1,many,-,TRBV10-3,TGTGCCATCAGTGGGTCATCCGCCGCGAACACTGAAGCTTTCTTT,CAISGSSAANTEAFF
TRBJ1-1,many,-,TRBV24-1,TGTGCCACCAGTACTGAAGCTTTCTTT,CATSTEAFF
TRBJ1-2,-,-,TRBV12-3/TRBV12-4,TGTGCCAGCAGTTTGGCAGGGGAAATTAACTATGGCTACACCTTC,CASSLAGEINYGYTF
TRBJ2-7,many,-,TRBV28,TGTGCCAGCAGACGCCCCACCCGAGGCGAGCAGTACTTC,CASRRPTRGEQYF
TRBJ1-2,many,-,TRBV20-1,TGCAGTGCGTACGGGAGGCAGGGGATCGGCGGCTACACCTTC,CSAYGRQGIGGYTF
TRBJ2-5,-,TRBD2,TRBV7-2,TGTGCCAGCAGCTTAGCGGGGGAGGGAGAGACCCAGTACTTC,CASSLAGEGETQYF
TRBJ2-5,many,-,TRBV19,TGTGCCAGTAGTGCGCCAGCCCTGGAGGCCGGCGAGACCCAGTACTTC,CASSAPALEAGETQYF
TRBJ2-5,many,-,TRBV5-5,TGTGCCAGCAGCCAGGAGTGGGGCCAAGAGACCCAGTACTTC,CASSQEWGQETQYF
TRBJ1-1,-,-,TRBV6-5,TGTGCCAGCAGTTACAAAAGGGAGTGGGACACTGAAGCTTTCTTT,CASSYKREWDTEAFF
TRBJ2-6,-,-,TRBV6-2/TRBV6-3,TGTGCCAGCAGACTCGGCTTTGGGGCCAACGTCCTGACTTTC,CASRLGFGANVLTF
TRBJ2-7,many,TRBD1,TRBV28,TGTGCCAGCAGGGGACAGCAGCGCTACGAGCAGTACTTC,CASRGQQRYEQYF
TRBJ1-3,many,-,TRBV12-3/TRBV12-4,TGTGCCAGCACCCAAGGGGGGCTTGGAAACACCATATATTTT,CASTQGGLGNTIYF
TRBJ1-3,few,-,TRBV28,TGTGCCAGCAGTTTATGGTGGGACTCTGGAAACACCATATATTTT,CASSLWWDSGNTIYF
TRBJ2-7,-,TRBD2,TRBV6-2/TRBV6-3,TGTGCCAGCAGCCGACAAGGACTAGCGGTCTCCTACGAGCAGTACTTC,CASSRQGLAVSYEQYF
TRBJ2-7,-,-,TRBV11-2,TGTGCCAGCAGACCCCCCCCCTCCTACGAGCAGTACTTC,CASRPPPSYEQYF
TRBJ1-1,-,-,TRBV10-1,TGCGCCAGCAGCTCCCTGGGGAACACTGAAGCTTTCTTT,CASSSLGNTEAFF
TRBJ1-1,-,-,TRBV6-5,TGTGCCAGCAGTTACGCCGGGGGACGGACTGAAGCTTTCTTT,CASSYAGGRTEAFF
TRBJ1-2,-,TRBD1,TRBV15,TGTGCCACCAGCAGAGATAACATAAAAGGGTCCTGGGACAGGGAATTGGAGGGCTACACCTTC,CATSRDNIKGSWDRELEGYTF
TRBJ1-5,many,TRBD1,TRBV12-3/TRBV12-4,TGTGCCAGCAGCCCCGGGACAGGGGATCAGCCCCAGCATTTT,CASSPGTGDQPQHF
TRBJ1-3,many,-,TRBV5-1,TGCGCCAGCAGCTTGGTGGGGCAAGACTCTGGAAACACCATATATTTT,CASSLVGQDSGNTIYF
TRBJ1-5,-,-,TRBV19,TGTGCCAGTAACAACCCTATTAGATCGACTCCAGGGGATCAGCCCCAGCATTTT,CASNNPIRSTPGDQPQHF
TRBJ1-2,-,-,TRBV12-3/TRBV12-4,TGTGCCAGCAGTTTAGGCCACCGCTTTGGCTACACCTTC,CASSLGHRFGYTF
TRBJ2-2,few,-,TRBV15,TGTGCCACCAGCAGAAACACCGGGGAGCTGTTTTTT,CATSRNTGELFF
TRBJ1-5,-,-,TRBV12-3/TRBV12-4,TGTGCCAGCACCTATATGGGAGGGGCAGGCAATCAGCCCCAGCATTTT,CASTYMGGAGNQPQHF
TRBJ1-5,many,-,TRBV12-3/TRBV12-4,TGTGCCAGCAGCCAACAGCGCAATCAGCCCCAGCATTTT,CASSQQRNQPQHF